This passage covers 28 T cell receptor beta chains from one sample sequenced in a study of blood T cell repertoires in COVID-19. Sequencing used immunoSEQ multiplex PCR; TCRdb keeps in-frame clones, though not all of them. The table records 200,000 to 250,000 clones, roughly nine tenths of them present only once. The sequenced sample was PBMCs or T cells enriched from blood (not recorded which). These TCRs come from a woman in her fifties or sixties in a cohort exposed to, infected with or recovered from COVID-19 (not recorded which).

The chain has TRBV19 and TRBJ1-5, with 7 bases matching TRBD1. The germline V gene has CDR1 LNHDA and CDR2 SQIVND (reference sequence). This CDR3 has 15 amino acids. The junction had 11 bases not matched to a gene; V was cut back by 8 bases and J by 4 bases. Here the CDR3 DNA reads TGTGCCAGTTCCCGAGGAACAGGGGAGAATCAGCCCCAGCATTTT. This gives the protein CASSRGTGENQPQHF.

In its sample, this clone was seen a few times. The V and J genes are TRBV7-9 and TRBJ2-5, with a tentative D call TRBD1 (6 bases). This CDR3 spans 13 amino acids. Trimming cost V 4 bases and J 4 bases, with 10 bases left between them. The germline CDR1 and CDR2 sequences are SEHNR and FQNEAQ (reference sequence). The CDR3 DNA reads TGTGCCAGCAGCTCGCCAGGGGCAGAGACCCAGTACTTC. Translating gives CASSSPGAETQYF. The full variable domain, rest sourced from reference TRBV7-9 and TRBJ2-5, is DTGVSQNPRHKITKRGQNVTFRCDPISEHNRLYWYRQTLGQGPEFLTYFQNEAQLEKSRLLSDRFSAERPKGSFSTLEIQRTEQGDSAMYLCASSSPGAETQYFGPGTRLLVL.

The CDR3 nucleotides are TGTGCCAGCAGCCACCTACAGGGCGGCCACACAGATACGCAGTATTTT. This codes for CASSHLQGGHTDTQYF. The chain uses TRBV14 and TRBJ2-3; a possible D gene is TRBD1 (6 bases). V was cut by 3 bases and J by 2 bases, with 15 bases left in between. The CDR3 has 16 residues. Germline V CDR1 and CDR2: SGHDN, FVKESK.

The chain carries TRBV7-8 and TRBJ2-3; D is unresolved. Germline CDR1 and CDR2: SGHVS and FQNEAQ. Trimming left V 5 bases short and J 4 bases short, with 4 bases between. The CDR3 is 11 amino acids. The chain's CDR3 is CASSTADTQYF. CDR3 in DNA: TGTGCCAGCAGCACTGCAGATACGCAGTATTTT.

Points on this clone: A junction end diverges from the germline sequence, so it may reflect a read error. The CDR3 loop is CASSPTGMNAEAFF. DNA of the CDR3: TGTGCCAGCAGTCCGACAGGGATGAACGCTGAAGCTTTCTTT. The chain has TRBV6-6 and TRBJ1-1, with TRBD1 identical over 7 bases. Germline-derived CDR1 and CDR2 are MNHNY and SVGAGI (reference sequence). The CDR3 consists of 14 residues.

In this sample, this clone turned up once. The chain joins TRBV5-1 to TRBJ1-4, with D possibly being TRBD1 (6 bases). Germline CDR1 reads SGHRS; CDR2 reads YFSETQ. This CDR3 spans 15 amino acids. V was clipped by 3 bases and J by 6 bases, with 15 bases between them. As DNA, the CDR3 is TGCGCCAGCAGCTGGGGGGGCAGGCGGGATGAAAAACTGTTTTTT. Amino acid sequence: CASSWGGRRDEKLFF.

The CDR3 spells CASARDKYYEQYF. CDR3 nucleotide sequence: TGTGCCAGCGCTCGGGACAAATACTACGAGCAGTACTTC. The chain is built from TRBV6-5 and TRBJ2-7; possibly TRBD1 for D (6 bases). CDR3 length equals 13 residues. Trimming took 8 bases from V and 3 from J, leaving 14 bases between them. CDR1 and CDR2 from the germline V gene are MNHEY and SVGAGI.

This chain uses TRBV2 with TRBJ2-3; the match to TRBD1 covers 8 bases. J was trimmed by 2 bases and V by 5 bases; bases with no gene match: 6. CDR3 length equals 15 residues. From germline, CDR1 is SNHLY and CDR2 FYNNEI. CDR3 in DNA: TGTGCCAGCAGTAAGGACAGGGAGCACACAGATACGCAGTATTTT. Translating it yields CASSKDREHTDTQYF.

The chain combines TRBV3-1 (or the pseudogene TRBV3-2) with TRBJ2-1, with D possibly being TRBD2 (6 bases). CDR1 and CDR2 (germline): LGHDT, YNNKEL (reference sequence). V was pared by 4 bases and J by 6 bases, with 19 bases between. There are 16 residues in the CDR3. The CDR3 coding sequence is TGTGCCAGCAGCCGGTGGGACTTCTCGAACGTCAATGAGCAGTTCTTC. This translates into CASSRWDFSNVNEQFF.

This rearrangement joins TRBV3-1 (or the pseudogene TRBV3-2) to TRBJ1-1; a weak D match, TRBD1 (5 bases). Trimming shortened V by 3 bases and J by 2 bases, and 13 bases separated the two germline ends. Germline CDR1 LGHDT, CDR2 YNNKEL (reference sequence). This CDR3 has 15 residues. The CDR3 DNA follows: TGTGCCAGCAGCCAGAATCGGGGGTTTAACACTGAAGCTTTCTTT. This gives the protein CASSQNRGFNTEAFF.

The chain has TRBV6-5 and TRBJ2-1, with D unclear. CDR1 and CDR2 (germline): MNHEY, SVGAGI. The ends were cut back, 6 bases at V and 2 bases at J, with 8 bases in the middle. The CDR3 runs 13 residues. The CDR3: CASSGEAYNEQFF. Here the CDR3 DNA reads TGTGCCAGCAGCGGAGAGGCCTACAATGAGCAGTTCTTC.

The V and J genes are TRBV15 and TRBJ1-1, with TRBD1 as a possible D gene (6 bases). CDR3 size: 20 residues. V lost 1 base and J lost 10, with 34 bases in between. CDR1 LNHNV and CDR2 YYDKDF come from the germline V gene (reference sequence). CDR3 in amino acids: CATSRGNGWDKGRYVAGAFF. The CDR3 DNA sequence: TGTGCCACCAGCAGAGGCAATGGATGGGACAAGGGGCGCTATGTGGCTGGAGCTTTCTTT.

The chain joins TRBV5-4 to TRBJ2-3; 7 bases line up with TRBD2. The CDR3 covers 15 residues. Germline CDR1 and CDR2: SGHNT and YYREEE (reference sequence). V shed 0 bases, J shed 3 bases, and the junction held 4 bases outside the gene matches. The CDR3 loop is CASSLGSGPTDTQYF. DNA of the CDR3: TGTGCCAGCAGCTTGGGTAGCGGGCCTACAGATACGCAGTATTTT.

The V and J genes are TRBV7-3 and TRBJ1-6, with TRBD1 matching 7 bases. With 5 bases clipped from V and 6 bases from J, the junction kept 4 bases outside the gene matches. This CDR3 region has 14 residues. In germline, CDR1 is SGHTA, CDR2 FQGTGA. In nucleotides, the CDR3 is TGTGCCAGCAGCCCGGGACAGCCTAATTCACCCCTCCACTTT. This gives the protein CASSPGQPNSPLHF.

This chain uses TRBV10-3 with TRBJ1-3, with no clear D. There are 16 residues in the CDR3. Germline values: CDR1 ENHRY, CDR2 SYGVKD. Trimming left V 4 bases short and J 0 bases short, with 13 bases between. In nucleotides, the CDR3 is TGTGCCATCAGTGGCCAGTTGTCTCTCTCTGGAAACACCATATATTTT. Protein product: CAISGQLSLSGNTIYF.

V usage is TRBV3-1 (or the pseudogene TRBV3-2) and J usage is TRBJ2-1; possibly TRBD2 for D (6 bases). The germline V gene has CDR1 LGHDT and CDR2 YNNKEL (reference sequence). The CDR3 has 14 amino acids. Trimming removed 6 bases from V and 2 bases from J, with 11 bases in between. Written as DNA, the CDR3 is TGTGCCAGCAGAGCCGGGGGAGCCTACAATGAGCAGTTCTTC. Translated, it gives CASRAGGAYNEQFF.

The J gene is TRBJ2-2, the V gene TRBV7-2; possibly TRBD2 for D (5 bases). Per the germline V gene, CDR1 is SGHTA and CDR2 is FQGNSA. The V end was cut by 2 bases, the J end by 4 bases, with 14 bases between. This CDR3 region has 16 residues. CDR3 DNA sequence: TGTGCCAGCAGCTTATCGGGGTCCGGTGGCACCGGGGAGCTGTTTTTT. Residues: CASSLSGSGGTGELFF.

This clone was detected only once. The chain uses TRBV7-2 and TRBJ1-4; D is uncertain. With 1 base removed from V and 3 bases from J, the gap between germline ends came to 15 bases. This CDR3 is 17 amino acids long. Germline V gives CDR1 SGHTA, CDR2 FQGNSA. For the CDR3, the DNA is TGTGCCAGCAGCTTAGATCTCAGATCCGCGGCTAATGAAAAACTGTTTTTT. The encoded protein is CASSLDLRSAANEKLFF. Full variable domain (remainder filled in from reference TRBV7-2 and TRBJ1-4): GAGVSQSPSNKVTEKGKDVELRCDPISGHTALYWYRQSLGQGLEFLIYFQGNSAPDKSGLPSDRFSAERTGGSVSTLTIQRTQQEDSAVYLCASSLDLRSAANEKLFFGSGTQLSVL.

The genes are TRBV19 and TRBJ1-1; perhaps TRBD1 as D (6 bases). The V gene's germline CDR1 is LNHDA and CDR2 SQIVND (reference sequence). The CDR3 covers 14 residues. Trimming shortened V by 6 bases and J by 1 base, and 12 bases separated the two germline ends. CDR3 DNA: TGTGCCAGTAGGGCGGGGGGCGAGAACACTGAAGCTTTCTTT. Encoded protein: CASRAGGENTEAFF.

This sequence joins TRBV6-2 or TRBV6-3 and TRBJ1-2, with D tentatively TRBD1 (6 bases). With 6 bases removed from V and 0 bases from J, the gap between germline ends came to 17 bases. The CDR3 sequence is 16 residues long. Germline assignment: CDR1 MNHEY and CDR2 SVGEGT. CDR3 sequence (DNA): TGTGCCAGCAGCTTTGGGGGCACATATGCTAACTATGGCTACACCTTC. As protein: CASSFGGTYANYGYTF.

The sample holds a few counts of this clone. This chain connects TRBV7-9 to TRBJ1-5, with unresolved D. V was clipped by 11 bases and J by 2 bases, with 16 bases between them. This CDR3 has 14 residues. CDR1 and CDR2 (germline): SEHNR, FQNEAQ (reference sequence). The CDR3 is CAGGGPGGNQPQHF. CDR3 DNA: TGTGCCGGTGGCGGGCCGGGAGGCAATCAGCCCCAGCATTTT.

V and J are TRBV6-4 and TRBJ1-2; D possibly corresponds to TRBD1 (5 bases). The CDR3 length is 14 residues. The germline V gene encodes CDR1 MRHNA and CDR2 SNTAGT. V lost 5 bases and J lost 3, with 13 bases in between. This CDR3 is CASSPGSGYYGYTF. In nucleotides, the CDR3 is TGTGCCAGCAGTCCAGGGTCGGGTTACTATGGCTACACCTTC.

The chain joins TRBV7-9 to TRBJ1-1; 9 nucleotides line up with TRBD1. There are 17 residues in the CDR3. Per the germline V gene, CDR1 is SEHNR and CDR2 is FQNEAQ (reference sequence). Trimming removed 2 bases from V and 1 base from J; junction bases left unmatched: 8. The CDR3 DNA follows: TGTGCCAGCAGCTTATCGGGACAGGGCTCCCAGAACACTGAAGCTTTCTTT. This codes for CASSLSGQGSQNTEAFF. Supplemented by reference TRBV7-9 and TRBJ1-1, the full variable domain reads DTGVSQNPRHKITKRGQNVTFRCDPISEHNRLYWYRQTLGQGPEFLTYFQNEAQLEKSRLLSDRFSAERPKGSFSTLEIQRTEQGDSAMYLCASSLSGQGSQNTEAFFGQGTRLTVV.

The V call is TRBV7-2, the J call TRBJ1-6; D ambiguous. Looked up from germline, CDR1 is SGHTA and CDR2 is FQGNSA. V lost 3 bases to trimming and J lost 8 bases, with 14 bases between them. The CDR3 has 15 amino acids. The CDR3 DNA sequence: TGTGCCAGCAGCTTGGGCCGAGCGGTAGATTCACCCCTCCACTTT. It encodes CASSLGRAVDSPLHF.

The chain links TRBV12-3 or TRBV12-4 to TRBJ2-1; D unclear. This CDR3 has 13 amino acids. V gave up 3 bases and J gave up 6 bases, with 9 bases separating them. The CDR3 protein is CASSFRHSNEQFF. The CDR3 nucleotides read TGTGCCAGCAGTTTCAGGCATTCCAATGAGCAGTTCTTC.

The chain is built from TRBV4-3 and TRBJ2-5; 7 bases align to TRBD2. The CDR3 is made up of 15 amino acids. CDR1 and CDR2 (germline): LGHNA, YSLEER. With 0 bases clipped from V and 4 bases from J, the junction kept 5 bases outside the gene matches. CDR3 sequence (DNA): TGCGCCAGCAGCCAAGATGGACTAGTTAGAGAGACCCAGTACTTC. Protein product: CASSQDGLVRETQYF.

The J gene is TRBJ1-1, the V gene TRBV6-5; D is unresolved. Germline V lookup: CDR1 MNHEY, CDR2 SVGAGI. The CDR3 consists of 14 residues. Trimming shortened V by 7 bases and J by 5 bases, and 17 bases separated the two germline ends. The DNA of the CDR3 is TGTGCCAGCATCCCCCAAGCAGGTTATACTGAAGCTTTCTTT. Encoded protein: CASIPQAGYTEAFF.

V gene TRBV2 combines with J gene TRBJ1-2; D is possibly TRBD1 (6 bases). This CDR3 spans 12 amino acids. V was trimmed by 3 bases and J by 5 bases, leaving 7 bases between them. Germline CDR1 reads SNHLY; CDR2 reads FYNNEI. CDR3 loop: CASSDQGYGYTF. The CDR3 bases are TGTGCCAGCAGTGACCAGGGGTATGGCTACACCTTC.